What follows describes a single T cell receptor beta chain. The antigen it binds to is not known. Qualities for individual bases were not recorded, and no much larger clone is one base off. The data are from a study of T-cell reconstitution after alpha-beta-depleted transplantation in children (dated by TCRdb to about 2016). About the investigation overall: Using TCR repertoire profiling, the study quantitatively followed how T-cell immune reconstitution unfolded in children after TCRalphabeta/CD19-depleted allogeneic hematopoietic cell transplantation.

The CDR3 runs 14 amino acids, cysteine and phenylalanine included. The sequence is cut down to CDR3 DNA, 42 bases in frame from base 1. Based on the germline V gene, the CDR1 and CDR2 sequences are MGHDK and SYGVNS. V is shortened by 5 bases, J by 5 bases, and the region joining them spans 13 bases. Libraries were built with PCR. Sequencing instrument: Illumina HiSeq 2500. TCR library preparation used molecular barcoding, with unique molecular identifiers applied to normalize quantification of the TCRbeta repertoire. TCRdb redid the processing of the public reads, applying fastp at Q25 and MiXCR, and retained in-frame beta chains. Every entry covers one CDR3 protein and lists the most common genes and DNA from its rows. This sample is represented by roughly 500,000 distinct CDR3 sequences; about 17% of them were singletons. Less than 4% of the sample is in the top ten clones.

The sequencing here drew on PBMCs from the stem cell graft donor, taken from the stem cell graft. The chain couples TRBV25-1 to TRBJ1-5, with the D gene not clear enough to name. This receptor was taken from a human donor who donated a stem cell graft to a child with acute lymphoblastic leukemia. The DNA sequence is as follows: TGTGCCAGCAGTCGACCGTCGACCTATCAGCCCCAGCATTTT. This is translated as CASSRPSTYQPQHF.